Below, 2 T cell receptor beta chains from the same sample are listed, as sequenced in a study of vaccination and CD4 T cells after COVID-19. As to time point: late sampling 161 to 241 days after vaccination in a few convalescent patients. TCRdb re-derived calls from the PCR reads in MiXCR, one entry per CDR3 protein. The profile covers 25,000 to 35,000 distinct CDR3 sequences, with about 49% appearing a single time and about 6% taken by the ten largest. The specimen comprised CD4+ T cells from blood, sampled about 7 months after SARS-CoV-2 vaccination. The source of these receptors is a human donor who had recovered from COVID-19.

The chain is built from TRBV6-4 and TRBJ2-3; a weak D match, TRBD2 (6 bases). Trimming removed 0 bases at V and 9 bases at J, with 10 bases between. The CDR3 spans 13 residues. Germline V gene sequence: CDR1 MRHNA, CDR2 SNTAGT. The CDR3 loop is CASSDSSGSTQYF. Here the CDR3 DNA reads TGTGCCAGCAGTGACTCTTCCGGGAGCACGCAGTATTTT.

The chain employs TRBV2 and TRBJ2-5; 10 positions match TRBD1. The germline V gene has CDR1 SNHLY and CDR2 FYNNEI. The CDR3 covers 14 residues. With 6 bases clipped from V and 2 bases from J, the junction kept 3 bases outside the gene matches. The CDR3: CASSGTGDQETQYF. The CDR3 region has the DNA TGTGCCAGCAGCGGGACAGGGGATCAAGAGACCCAGTACTTC.